This T cell receptor beta chain was captured by sequencing in a study of T cells after yellow fever vaccination. Findings and limits, study-wide: The secondary T-cell response peaked on day 5, not day 15, but was weaker. Although most clonotypes did not, a small share appeared in both CD4 and CD8 compartments. Abundant clonotypes from the bulk population could have been carried over as contaminants into FACS-sorted repertoires.

This clonotype appeared a few times. Its target is unknown. Researchers made TCR cDNA using 5'RACE template switching, and this step added a universal primer site and UMIs. TCRdb independently ran MiXCR on the 5' RACE reads; one entry per CDR3 protein. The data hold around 550,000 distinct CDR3 sequences, with approximately 21% observed a single time. This receptor was taken from a man aged 25 to 40 who received the YFV17D yellow fever vaccine. Material: PBMCs, obtained 15 days after the yellow fever booster vaccination.

The CDR3 bases are TGCAGCGTCGCCAAGAGGGTGGACACCGGGGAGCTGTTTTTT. This sequence encodes CSVAKRVDTGELFF. The chain has TRBV29-1 and TRBJ2-2, with D perhaps matching TRBD2 (5 bases). This CDR3 comprises 14 residues. The V and J ends lost 6 bases and 3 bases respectively, with 14 bases between them. The germline gives CDR1 SQVTM, CDR2 ANQGSEA.